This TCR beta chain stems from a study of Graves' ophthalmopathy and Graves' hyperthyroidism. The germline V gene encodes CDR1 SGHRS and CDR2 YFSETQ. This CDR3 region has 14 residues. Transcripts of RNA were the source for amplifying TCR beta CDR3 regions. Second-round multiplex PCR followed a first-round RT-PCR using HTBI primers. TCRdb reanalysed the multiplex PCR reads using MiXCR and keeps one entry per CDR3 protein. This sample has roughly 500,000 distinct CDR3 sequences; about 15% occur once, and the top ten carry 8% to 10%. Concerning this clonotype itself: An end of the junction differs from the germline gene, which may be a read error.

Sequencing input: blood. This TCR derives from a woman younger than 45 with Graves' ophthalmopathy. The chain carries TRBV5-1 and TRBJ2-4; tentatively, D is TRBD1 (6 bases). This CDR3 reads CARSLQGGGNIKYF. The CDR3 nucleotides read TGCGCCAGGAGCTTACAGGGTGGGGGAAACATTAAGTACTTC.